This TCR beta chain was recorded in a study of T cells in Graves' hyperthyroidism and ophthalmopathy. TCR beta CDR3 regions were amplified from RNA transcripts. The primer set for the first-round RT-PCR of the TCR CDR3 was HTBI. One entry per CDR3 protein results from TCRdb running MiXCR on the multiplex PCR reads. The data show roughly 700,000 distinct CDR3 sequences, 13% to 15% seen once. The CDR3 is 13 amino acids. CDR1 is SGHTA and CDR2 is FQGNSA in the germline V gene. V shed 7 bases and J 9 bases; nucleotides not matched to a gene: 4. This clonotype was counted at least ten times. Antigen specificity is unknown. Whole-study results and caveats: Most thyroid clonotypes expanded above 0.001 were also detected in blood.

This receptor was taken from a woman younger than 35 with Graves' hyperthyroidism. This sequence joins TRBV7-2 and TRBJ1-6; 9 bases fit TRBD1. Sequenced material: blood. CDR3 sequence (DNA): TGTGCCAGCAAACCGGGACAGGGTTCACCCCTCCACTTT. Translation: CASKPGQGSPLHF.